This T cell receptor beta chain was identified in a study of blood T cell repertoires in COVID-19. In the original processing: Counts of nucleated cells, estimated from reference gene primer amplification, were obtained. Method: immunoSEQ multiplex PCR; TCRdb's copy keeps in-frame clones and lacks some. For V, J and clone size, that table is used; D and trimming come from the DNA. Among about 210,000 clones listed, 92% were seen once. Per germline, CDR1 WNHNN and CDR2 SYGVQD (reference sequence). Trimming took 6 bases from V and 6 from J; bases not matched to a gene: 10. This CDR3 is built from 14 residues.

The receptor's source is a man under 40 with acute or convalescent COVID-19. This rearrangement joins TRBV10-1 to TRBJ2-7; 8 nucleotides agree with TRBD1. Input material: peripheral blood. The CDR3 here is CASSVHRGSGEQYF. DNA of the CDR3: TGCGCCAGCAGCGTCCACAGGGGGAGCGGCGAGCAGTACTTC.